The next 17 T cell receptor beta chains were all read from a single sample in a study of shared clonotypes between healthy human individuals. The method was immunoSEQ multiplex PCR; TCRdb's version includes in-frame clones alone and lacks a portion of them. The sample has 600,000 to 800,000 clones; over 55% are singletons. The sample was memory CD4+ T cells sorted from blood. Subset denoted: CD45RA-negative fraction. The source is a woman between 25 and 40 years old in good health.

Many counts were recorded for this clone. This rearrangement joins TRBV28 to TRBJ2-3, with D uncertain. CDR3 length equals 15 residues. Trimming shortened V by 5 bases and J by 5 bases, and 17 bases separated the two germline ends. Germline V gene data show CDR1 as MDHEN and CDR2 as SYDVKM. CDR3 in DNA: TGTGCCAGCAGTCCACCGGGTAGACGAGGAGATACGCAGTATTTT. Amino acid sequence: CASSPPGRRGDTQYF.

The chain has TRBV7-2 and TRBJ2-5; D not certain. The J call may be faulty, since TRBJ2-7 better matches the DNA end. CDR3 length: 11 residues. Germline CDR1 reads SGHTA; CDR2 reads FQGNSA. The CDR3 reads CASSSEYEQYF. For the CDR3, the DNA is TGTGCCAGCAGCTCCGAATACGAGCAGTACTTC.

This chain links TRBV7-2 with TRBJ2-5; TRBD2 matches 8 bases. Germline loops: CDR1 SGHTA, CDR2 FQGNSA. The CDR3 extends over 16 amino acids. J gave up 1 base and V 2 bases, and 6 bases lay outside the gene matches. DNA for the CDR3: TGTGCCAGCAGCTTATTTTTACTAGCGGCCCAAGAGACCCAGTACTTC. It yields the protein CASSLFLLAAQETQYF.

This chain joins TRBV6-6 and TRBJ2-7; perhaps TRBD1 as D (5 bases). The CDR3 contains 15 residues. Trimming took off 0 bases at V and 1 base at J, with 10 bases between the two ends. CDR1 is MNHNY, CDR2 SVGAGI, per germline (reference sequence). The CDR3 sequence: CASSYSQGVSYEQYF. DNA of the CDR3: TGTGCCAGCAGTTACTCGCAAGGGGTTTCCTACGAGCAGTACTTC.

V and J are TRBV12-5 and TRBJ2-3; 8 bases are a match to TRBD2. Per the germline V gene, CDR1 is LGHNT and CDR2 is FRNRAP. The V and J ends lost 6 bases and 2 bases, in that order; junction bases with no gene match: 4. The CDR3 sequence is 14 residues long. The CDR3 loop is CASGWREVTDTQYF. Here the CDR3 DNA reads TGTGCTAGTGGATGGCGGGAGGTCACAGATACGCAGTATTTT.

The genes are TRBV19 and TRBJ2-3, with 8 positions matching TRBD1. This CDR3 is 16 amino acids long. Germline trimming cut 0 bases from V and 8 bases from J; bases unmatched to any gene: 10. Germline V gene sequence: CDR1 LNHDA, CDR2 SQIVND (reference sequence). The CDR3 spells CASSIEDRGLFSTQYF. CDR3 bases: TGTGCCAGTAGTATAGAAGACAGGGGACTGTTTAGTACGCAGTATTTT.

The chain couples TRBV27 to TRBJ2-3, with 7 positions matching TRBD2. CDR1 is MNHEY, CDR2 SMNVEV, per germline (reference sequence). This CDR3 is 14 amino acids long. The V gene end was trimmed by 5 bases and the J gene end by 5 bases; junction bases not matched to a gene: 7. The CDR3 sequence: CASSLTGGGDTQYF. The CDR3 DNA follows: TGTGCCAGCAGTCTAACGGGAGGAGGAGATACGCAGTATTTT.

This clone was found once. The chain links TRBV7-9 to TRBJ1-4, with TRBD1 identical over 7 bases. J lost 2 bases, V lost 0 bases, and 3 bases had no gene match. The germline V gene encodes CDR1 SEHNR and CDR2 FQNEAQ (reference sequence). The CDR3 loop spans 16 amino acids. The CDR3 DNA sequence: TGTGCCAGCAGCTTAGCCCAGGGGGGGACTAATGAAAAACTGTTTTTT. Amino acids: CASSLAQGGTNEKLFF.

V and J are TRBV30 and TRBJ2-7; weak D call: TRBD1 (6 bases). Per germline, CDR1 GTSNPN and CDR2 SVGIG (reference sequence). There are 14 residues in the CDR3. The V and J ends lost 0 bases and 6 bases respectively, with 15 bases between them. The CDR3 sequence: CAWSVHRAGVEQYF. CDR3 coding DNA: TGTGCCTGGAGTGTACACAGGGCTGGGGTCGAGCAGTACTTC.

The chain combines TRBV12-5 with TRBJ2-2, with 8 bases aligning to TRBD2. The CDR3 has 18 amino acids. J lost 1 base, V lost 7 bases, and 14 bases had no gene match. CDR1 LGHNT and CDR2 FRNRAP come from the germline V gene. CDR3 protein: CASALLLGLAENTGELFF. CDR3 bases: TGTGCTAGTGCCCTGCTTCTTGGACTAGCTGAGAACACCGGGGAGCTGTTTTTT.

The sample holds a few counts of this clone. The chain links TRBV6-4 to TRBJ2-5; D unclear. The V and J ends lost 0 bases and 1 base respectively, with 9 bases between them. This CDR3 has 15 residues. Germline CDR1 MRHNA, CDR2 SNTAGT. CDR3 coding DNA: TGTGCCAGCAGTGACTCGAGGCAGTCCCAAGAGACCCAGTACTTC. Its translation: CASSDSRQSQETQYF.

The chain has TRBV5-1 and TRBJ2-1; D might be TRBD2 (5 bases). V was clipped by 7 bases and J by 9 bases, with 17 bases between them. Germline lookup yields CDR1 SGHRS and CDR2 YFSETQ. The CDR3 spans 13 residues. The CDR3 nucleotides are TGCGCCAGCGCGCTATACGCGGAGGTTGAGCAGTTCTTC. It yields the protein CASALYAEVEQFF.

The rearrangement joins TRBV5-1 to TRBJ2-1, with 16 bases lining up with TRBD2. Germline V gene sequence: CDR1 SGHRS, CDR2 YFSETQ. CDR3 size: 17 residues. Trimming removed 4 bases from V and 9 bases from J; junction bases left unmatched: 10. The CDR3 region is CASSPGLAGGPRLEQFF. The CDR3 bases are TGCGCCAGCAGCCCGGGACTAGCGGGAGGGCCTCGCCTTGAGCAGTTCTTC.

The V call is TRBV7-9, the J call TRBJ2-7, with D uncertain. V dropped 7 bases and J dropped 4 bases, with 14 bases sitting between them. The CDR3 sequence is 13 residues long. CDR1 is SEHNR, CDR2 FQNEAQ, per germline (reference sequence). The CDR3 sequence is CASTPKAPYEQYF. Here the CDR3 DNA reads TGTGCCAGCACCCCCAAGGCACCATACGAGCAGTACTTC.

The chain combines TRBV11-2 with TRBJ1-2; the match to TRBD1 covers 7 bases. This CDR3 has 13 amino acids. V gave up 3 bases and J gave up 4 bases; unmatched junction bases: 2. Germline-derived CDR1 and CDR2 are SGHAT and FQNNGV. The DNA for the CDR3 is TGTGCCAGCAGCTTGACAGGGACCTATGGCTACACCTTC. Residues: CASSLTGTYGYTF.

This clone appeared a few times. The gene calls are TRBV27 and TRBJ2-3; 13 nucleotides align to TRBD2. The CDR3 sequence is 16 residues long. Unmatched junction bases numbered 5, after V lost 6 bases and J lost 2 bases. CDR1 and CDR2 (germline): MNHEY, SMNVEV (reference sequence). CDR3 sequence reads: CASSRTSGSITDTQYF. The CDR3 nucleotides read TGTGCCAGCAGCCGGACTAGCGGGAGTATCACAGATACGCAGTATTTT.

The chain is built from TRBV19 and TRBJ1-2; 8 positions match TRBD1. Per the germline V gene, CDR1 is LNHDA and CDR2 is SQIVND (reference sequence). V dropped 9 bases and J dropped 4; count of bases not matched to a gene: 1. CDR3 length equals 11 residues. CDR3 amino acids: CASGTGYGYTF. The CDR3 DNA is TGTGCCAGCGGGACAGGCTATGGCTACACCTTC.